The T cell receptor beta chain described here comes from a study of CD8 T cells in Susac syndrome. Study-level findings and limits: The number of individuals included in the study's TCR sequencing and HLA analysis was acknowledged as relatively small.

Reverse transcription of roughly 0.5 to 1 ug RNA was carried out with random hexamers. TCRdb reprocessed the immunoSEQ multiplex PCR reads via MiXCR and lists one record per CDR3 protein. Of 150,000 to 200,000 distinct CDR3 sequences in the sample, just over 90% are singletons; the top ten hold about 0.14%. As to this clonotype: Its matching antigen is unknown.

TCR beta from blood CD8+ and CD4+ T cells was sequenced. Healthy donors served as age- and sex-matched controls. The V and J ends lost 1 base and 9 bases, in that order; junction bases with no gene match: 7. From germline, CDR1 is MGHRA and CDR2 YSYEKL. The CDR3 covers 15 residues. The V and J genes are TRBV4-1 and TRBJ2-3, with 10 bases fitting TRBD2. The receptor was isolated from a human donor in good health. Input material: CD4+ T cells from PBMCs. The CDR3 is CASSQGSGGAITQYF. In DNA, the CDR3 is TGCGCCAGCAGCCAAGGGAGCGGGGGGGCGATAACGCAGTATTTT.